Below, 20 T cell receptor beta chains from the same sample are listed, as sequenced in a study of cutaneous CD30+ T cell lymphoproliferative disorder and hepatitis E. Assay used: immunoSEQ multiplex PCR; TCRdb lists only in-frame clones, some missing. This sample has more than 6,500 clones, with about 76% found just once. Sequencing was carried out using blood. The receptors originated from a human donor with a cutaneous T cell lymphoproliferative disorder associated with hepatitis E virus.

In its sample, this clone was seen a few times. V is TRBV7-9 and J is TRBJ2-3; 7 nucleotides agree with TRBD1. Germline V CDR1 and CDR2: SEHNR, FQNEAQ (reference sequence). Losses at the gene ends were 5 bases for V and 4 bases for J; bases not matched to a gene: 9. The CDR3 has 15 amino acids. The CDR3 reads CASSQTRQGPDTQYF. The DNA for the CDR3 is TGTGCCAGCAGCCAGACACGACAGGGCCCAGATACGCAGTATTTT.

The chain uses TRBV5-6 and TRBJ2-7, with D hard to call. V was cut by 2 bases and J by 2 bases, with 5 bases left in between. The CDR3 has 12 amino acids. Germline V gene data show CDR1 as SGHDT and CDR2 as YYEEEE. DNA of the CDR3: TGTGCCAGCAGCTTATCCCCCTACGAGCAGTACTTC. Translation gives CASSLSPYEQYF.

The chain's CDR3 is CASSRAEKLFF. The CDR3 region has the DNA TGTGCCAGCAGTCGGGCTGAAAAACTGTTTTTT. V and J are TRBV25-1 and TRBJ1-4; D is ambiguous. V dropped 5 bases and J dropped 7 bases, with 5 bases sitting between them. CDR3 length equals 11 residues. CDR1 is MGHDK, CDR2 SYGVNS, per germline.

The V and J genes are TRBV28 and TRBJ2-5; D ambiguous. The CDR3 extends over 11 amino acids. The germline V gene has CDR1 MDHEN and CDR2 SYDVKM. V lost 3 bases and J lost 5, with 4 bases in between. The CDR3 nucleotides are TGTGCCAGCAGTTTCATCGAGACCCAGTACTTC. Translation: CASSFIETQYF. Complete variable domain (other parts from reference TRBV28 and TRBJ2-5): DVKVTQSSRYLVKRTGEKVFLECVQDMDHENMFWYRQDPGLGLRLIYFSYDVKMKEKGDIPEGYSVSREKKERFSLILESASTNQTSMYLCASSFIETQYFGPGTRLLVL.

CDR3 bases: TGTGCCAGCAGCAAAGACCCCACCCGGGACAGGGGGCACAATGAGCAGTTCTTC. Translated, it gives CASSKDPTRDRGHNEQFF. This rearrangement joins TRBV21-1 to TRBJ2-1; the tabulated D call, TRBD1, remains unverified against the DNA. TRBV21-1 has pseudogene status. This CDR3 comprises 18 residues.

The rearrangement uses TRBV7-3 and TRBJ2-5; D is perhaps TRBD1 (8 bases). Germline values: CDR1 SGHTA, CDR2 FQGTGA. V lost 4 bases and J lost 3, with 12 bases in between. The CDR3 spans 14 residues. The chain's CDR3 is CASSSTGGEETQYF. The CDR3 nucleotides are TGTGCCAGCAGCTCCACAGGGGGGGAAGAGACCCAGTACTTC. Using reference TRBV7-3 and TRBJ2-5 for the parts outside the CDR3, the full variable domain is GAGVSQTPSNKVTEKGKYVELRCDPISGHTALYWYRQSLGQGPEFLIYFQGTGAADDSGLPNDRFFAVRPEGSVSTLKIQRTERGDSAVYLCASSSTGGEETQYFGPGTRLLVL.

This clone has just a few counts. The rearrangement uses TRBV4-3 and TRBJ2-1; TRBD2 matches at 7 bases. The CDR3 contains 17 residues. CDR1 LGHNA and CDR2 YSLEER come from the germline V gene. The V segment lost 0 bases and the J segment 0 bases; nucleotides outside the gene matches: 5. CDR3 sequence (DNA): TGCGCCAGCAGCCAAGATAGTTCGGGGGGCTCCTACAATGAGCAGTTCTTC. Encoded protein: CASSQDSSGGSYNEQFF.

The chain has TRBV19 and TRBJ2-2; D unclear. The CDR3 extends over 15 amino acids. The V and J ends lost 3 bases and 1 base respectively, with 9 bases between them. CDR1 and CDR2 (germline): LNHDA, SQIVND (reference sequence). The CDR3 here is CASSILGRNTGELFF. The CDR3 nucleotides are TGTGCCAGTAGTATTCTCGGAAGGAACACCGGGGAGCTGTTTTTT.

The CDR3 nucleotides read TGCAGCGTTTCGTTAGGAGGGACTAATCAGCCCCAGCATTTT. It translates to CSVSLGGTNQPQHF. This rearrangement joins TRBV29-1 to TRBJ1-5, with D possibly matching TRBD1 (5 bases). V was shortened by 5 bases and J by 4 bases, with 15 bases between the two germline ends. The CDR3 has 14 residues. Germline lookup yields CDR1 SQVTM and CDR2 ANQGSEA.

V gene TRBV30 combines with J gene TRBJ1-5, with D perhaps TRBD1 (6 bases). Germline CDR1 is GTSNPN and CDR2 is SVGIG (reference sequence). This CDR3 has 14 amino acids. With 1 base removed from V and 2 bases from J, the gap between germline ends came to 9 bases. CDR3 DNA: TGTGCCTGGAGTGAGGGGGTGGGCAATCAGCCCCAGCATTTT. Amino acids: CAWSEGVGNQPQHF.

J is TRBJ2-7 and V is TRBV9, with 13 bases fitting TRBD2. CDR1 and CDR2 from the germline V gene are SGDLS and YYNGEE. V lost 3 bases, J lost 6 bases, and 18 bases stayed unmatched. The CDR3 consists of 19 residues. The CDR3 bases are TGTGCCAGCAGCGAACCCGGGACTAGCGGGGTCCACGCTCGTCCCGAGCAGTACTTC. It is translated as CASSEPGTSGVHARPEQYF.

The DNA of the CDR3 is TGTGCCAGCAGCTTAGGAACTGACGGGGAGCTGTTTTTT. Its translation: CASSLGTDGELFF. V usage is TRBV11-2 and J usage is TRBJ2-2; D gene ambiguous. CDR3 length: 13 amino acids. CDR1 and CDR2 from the germline V gene are SGHAT and FQNNGV. With 1 base removed from V and 7 bases from J, the gap between germline ends came to 7 bases.

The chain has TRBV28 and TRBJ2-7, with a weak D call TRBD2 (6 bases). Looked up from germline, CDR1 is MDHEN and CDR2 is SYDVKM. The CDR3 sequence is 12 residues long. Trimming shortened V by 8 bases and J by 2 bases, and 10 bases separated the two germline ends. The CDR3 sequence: CASRGLAYEQYF. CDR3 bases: TGTGCCAGCCGGGGACTCGCCTACGAGCAGTACTTC.

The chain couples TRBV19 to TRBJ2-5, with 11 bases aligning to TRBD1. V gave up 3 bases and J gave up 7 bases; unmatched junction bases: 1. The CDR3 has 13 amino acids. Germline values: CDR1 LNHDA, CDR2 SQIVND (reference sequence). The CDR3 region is CASSMGTGGTQYF. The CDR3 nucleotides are TGTGCCAGTAGTATGGGGACAGGGGGGACCCAGTACTTC.

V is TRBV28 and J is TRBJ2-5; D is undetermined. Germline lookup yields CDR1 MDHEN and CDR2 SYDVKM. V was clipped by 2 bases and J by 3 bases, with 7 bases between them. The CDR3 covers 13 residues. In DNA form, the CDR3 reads TGTGCCAGCAGTTTAAATGGGGAAGAGACCCAGTACTTC. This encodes CASSLNGEETQYF. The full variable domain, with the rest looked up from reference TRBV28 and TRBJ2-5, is DVKVTQSSRYLVKRTGEKVFLECVQDMDHENMFWYRQDPGLGLRLIYFSYDVKMKEKGDIPEGYSVSREKKERFSLILESASTNQTSMYLCASSLNGEETQYFGPGTRLLVL.

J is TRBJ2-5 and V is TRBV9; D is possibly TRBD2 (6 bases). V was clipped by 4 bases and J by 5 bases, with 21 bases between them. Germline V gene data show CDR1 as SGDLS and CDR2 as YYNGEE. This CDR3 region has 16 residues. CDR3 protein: CASSTLQGIGGETQYF. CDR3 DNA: TGTGCCAGCAGCACCCTCCAGGGTATCGGGGGTGAGACCCAGTACTTC.

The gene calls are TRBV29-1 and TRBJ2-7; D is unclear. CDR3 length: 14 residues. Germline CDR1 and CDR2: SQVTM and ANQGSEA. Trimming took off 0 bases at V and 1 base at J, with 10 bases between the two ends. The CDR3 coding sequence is TGCAGCGTTGAAGAAACGAGGCAGTCCTACGAGCAGTACTTC. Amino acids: CSVEETRQSYEQYF.

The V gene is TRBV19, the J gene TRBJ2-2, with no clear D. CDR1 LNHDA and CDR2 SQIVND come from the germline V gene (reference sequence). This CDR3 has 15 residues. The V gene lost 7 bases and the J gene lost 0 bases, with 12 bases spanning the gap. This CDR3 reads CASMGSHANTGELFF. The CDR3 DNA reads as TGTGCCAGTATGGGGTCACACGCGAACACCGGGGAGCTGTTTTTT.

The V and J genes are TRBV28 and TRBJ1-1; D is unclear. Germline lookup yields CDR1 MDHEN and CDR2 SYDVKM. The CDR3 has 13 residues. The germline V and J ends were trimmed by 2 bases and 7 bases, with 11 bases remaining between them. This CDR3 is CASSLGGKGEAFF. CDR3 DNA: TGTGCCAGCAGTTTAGGTGGGAAGGGTGAAGCTTTCTTT.

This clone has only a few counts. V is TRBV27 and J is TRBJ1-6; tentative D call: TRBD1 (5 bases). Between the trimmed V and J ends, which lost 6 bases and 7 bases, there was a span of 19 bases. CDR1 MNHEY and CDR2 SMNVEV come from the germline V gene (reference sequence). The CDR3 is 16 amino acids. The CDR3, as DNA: TGTGCCAGCAGCCCCCTTATAGGGGCTGGCAATTCACCCCTCCACTTT. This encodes CASSPLIGAGNSPLHF.